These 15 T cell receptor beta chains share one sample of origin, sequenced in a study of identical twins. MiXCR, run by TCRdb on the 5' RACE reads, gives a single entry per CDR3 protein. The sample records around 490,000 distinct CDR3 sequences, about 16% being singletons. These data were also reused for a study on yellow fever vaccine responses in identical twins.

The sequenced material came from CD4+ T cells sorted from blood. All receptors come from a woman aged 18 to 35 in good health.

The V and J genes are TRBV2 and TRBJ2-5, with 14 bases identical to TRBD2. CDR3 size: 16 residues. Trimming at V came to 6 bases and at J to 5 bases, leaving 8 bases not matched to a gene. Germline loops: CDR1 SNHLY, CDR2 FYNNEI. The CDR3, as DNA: TGTGCCAGCAGAACCGGGACTAGCGGGAGTCGGGAGACCCAGTACTTC. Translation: CASRTGTSGSRETQYF.

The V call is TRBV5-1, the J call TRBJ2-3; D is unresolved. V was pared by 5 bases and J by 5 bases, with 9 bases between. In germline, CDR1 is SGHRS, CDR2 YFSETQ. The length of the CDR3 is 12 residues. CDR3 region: CASRPSRDTQYF. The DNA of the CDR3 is TGCGCCAGCAGACCTAGTCGAGATACGCAGTATTTT.

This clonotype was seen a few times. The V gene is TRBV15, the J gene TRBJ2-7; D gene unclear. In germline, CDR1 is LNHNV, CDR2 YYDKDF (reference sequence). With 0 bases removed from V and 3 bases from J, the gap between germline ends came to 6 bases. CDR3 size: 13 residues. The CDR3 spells CATSRDPDYEQYV. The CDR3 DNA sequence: TGTGCCACCAGCAGAGATCCGGACTACGAGCAGTACGTC.

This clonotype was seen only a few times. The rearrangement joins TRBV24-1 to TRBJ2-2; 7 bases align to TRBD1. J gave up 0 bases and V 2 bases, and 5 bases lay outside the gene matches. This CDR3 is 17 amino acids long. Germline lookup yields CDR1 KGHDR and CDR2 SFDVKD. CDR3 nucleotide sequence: TGTGCCACCAGTGATTACCGGACAGGATCGAACACCGGGGAGCTGTTTTTT. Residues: CATSDYRTGSNTGELFF.

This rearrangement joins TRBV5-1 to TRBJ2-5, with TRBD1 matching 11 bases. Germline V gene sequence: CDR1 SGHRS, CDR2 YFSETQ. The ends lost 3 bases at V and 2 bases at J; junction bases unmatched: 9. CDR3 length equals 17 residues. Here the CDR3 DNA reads TGCGCCAGCAGCTCTAATGGACAGGGGGCTCTACAAGAGACCCAGTACTTC. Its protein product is CASSSNGQGALQETQYF.

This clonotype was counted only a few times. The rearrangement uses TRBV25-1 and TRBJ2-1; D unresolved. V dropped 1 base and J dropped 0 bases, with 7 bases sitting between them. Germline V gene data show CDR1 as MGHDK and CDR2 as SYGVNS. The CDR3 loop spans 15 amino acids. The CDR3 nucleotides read TGTGCCAGCAGTGAATTCGTAAGCTCCTACAATGAGCAGTTCTTC. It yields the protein CASSEFVSSYNEQFF.

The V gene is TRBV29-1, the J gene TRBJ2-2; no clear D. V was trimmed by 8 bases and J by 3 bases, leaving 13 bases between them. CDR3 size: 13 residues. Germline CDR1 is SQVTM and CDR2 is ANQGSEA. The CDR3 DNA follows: TGCAGCTTCAAAGCCCGAGACACCGGGGAGCTGTTTTTT. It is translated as CSFKARDTGELFF.

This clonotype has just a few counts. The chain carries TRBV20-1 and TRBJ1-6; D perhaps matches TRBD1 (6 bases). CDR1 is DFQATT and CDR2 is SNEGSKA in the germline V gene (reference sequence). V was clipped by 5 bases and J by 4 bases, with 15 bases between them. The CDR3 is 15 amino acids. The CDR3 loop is CSASGAFPYNSPLHF. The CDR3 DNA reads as TGCAGTGCTTCAGGGGCCTTCCCTTATAATTCACCCCTCCACTTT.

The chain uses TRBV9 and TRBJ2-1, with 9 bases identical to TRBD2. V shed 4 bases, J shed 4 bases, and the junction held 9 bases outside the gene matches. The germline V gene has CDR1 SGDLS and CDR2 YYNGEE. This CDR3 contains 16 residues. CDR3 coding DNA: TGTGCCAGCAGCCCTCCGGGTAGCGGGGGATACAATGAGCAGTTCTTC. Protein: CASSPPGSGGYNEQFF.

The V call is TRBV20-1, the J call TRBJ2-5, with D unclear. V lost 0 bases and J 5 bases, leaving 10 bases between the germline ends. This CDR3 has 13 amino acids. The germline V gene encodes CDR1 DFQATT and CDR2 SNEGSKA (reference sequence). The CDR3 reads CSARDPEVETQYF. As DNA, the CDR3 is TGCAGTGCTAGAGATCCAGAAGTGGAGACCCAGTACTTC.

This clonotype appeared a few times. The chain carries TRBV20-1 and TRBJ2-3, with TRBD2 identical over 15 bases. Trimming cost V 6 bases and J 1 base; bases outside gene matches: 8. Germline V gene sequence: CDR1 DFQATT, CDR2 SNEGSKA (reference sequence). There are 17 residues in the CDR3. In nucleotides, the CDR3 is TGCAGTGCAAAGGGACTAGCGGGAGGTGGCGGCACAGATACGCAGTATTTT. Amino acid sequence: CSAKGLAGGGGTDTQYF.

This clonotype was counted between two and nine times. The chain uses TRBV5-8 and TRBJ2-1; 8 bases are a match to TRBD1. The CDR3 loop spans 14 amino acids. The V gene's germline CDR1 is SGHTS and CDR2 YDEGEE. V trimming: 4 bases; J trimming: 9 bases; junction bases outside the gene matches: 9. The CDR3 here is CASSRQGQVGEQFF. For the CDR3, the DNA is TGTGCCAGCAGCCGACAGGGACAGGTTGGTGAGCAGTTCTTC.

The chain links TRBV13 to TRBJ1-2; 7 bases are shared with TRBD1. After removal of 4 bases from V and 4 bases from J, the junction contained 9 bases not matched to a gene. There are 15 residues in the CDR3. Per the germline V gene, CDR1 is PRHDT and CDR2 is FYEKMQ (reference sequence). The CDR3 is CASSSRDRRPYGYTF. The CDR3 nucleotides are TGTGCCAGCAGCTCCCGGGACAGACGACCCTATGGCTACACCTTC. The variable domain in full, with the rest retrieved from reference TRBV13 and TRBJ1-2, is AAGVIQSPRHLIKEKRETATLKCYPIPRHDTVYWYQQGPGQDPQFLISFYEKMQSDKGSIPDRFSAQQFSDYHSELNMSSLELGDSALYFCASSSRDRRPYGYTFGSGTRLTVV.

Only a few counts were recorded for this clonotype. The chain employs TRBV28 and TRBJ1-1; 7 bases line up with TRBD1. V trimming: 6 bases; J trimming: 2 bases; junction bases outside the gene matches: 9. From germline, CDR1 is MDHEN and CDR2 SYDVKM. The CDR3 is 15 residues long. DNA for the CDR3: TGTGCCAGCAGGGCTACAGGGGCGGTAAACACTGAAGCTTTCTTT. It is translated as CASRATGAVNTEAFF.

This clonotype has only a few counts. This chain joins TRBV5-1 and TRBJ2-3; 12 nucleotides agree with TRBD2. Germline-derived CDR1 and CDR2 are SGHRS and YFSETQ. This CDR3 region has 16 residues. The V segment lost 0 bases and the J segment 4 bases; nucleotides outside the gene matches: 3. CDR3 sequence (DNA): TGCGCCAGCAGCTTGGCCTCTAGCGGGGGGGCAGATACGCAGTATTTT. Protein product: CASSLASSGGADTQYF. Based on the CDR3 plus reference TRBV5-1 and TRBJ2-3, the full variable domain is KAGVTQTPRYLIKTRGQQVTLSCSPISGHRSVSWYQQTPGQGLQFLFEYFSETQRNKGNFPGRFSGRQFSNSRSEMNVSTLELGDSALYLCASSLASSGGADTQYFGPGTRLTVL.